Shown below are 10 T cell receptor beta chains from a single sample sequenced in a study of cytomegalovirus exposure and HLA in healthy donors. In the PCR, 60 Vbeta and 13 Jbeta primers were used. Clones were read by immunoSEQ multiplex PCR, and TCRdb kept only the in-frame ones, dropping some. The sample contains 200,000 or so clones, 75% to 90% of which appear only once. Sequencing was carried out using PBMCs. All receptors derive from a woman between 45 and 65 years old in good health and CMV-seropositive.

In regard to this clone: A junction end diverges from the germline sequence, so it may reflect a read error. The gene calls are TRBV5-8 and TRBJ1-1; TRBD1 matches at 9 bases. CDR1 and CDR2 from the germline V gene are SGHTS and YDEGEE. There are 15 residues in the CDR3. The CDR3 DNA follows: TGTGCCAGCAGCTTTGGGACAGGGAGGTTGGCACCCGTTTCGTTT. Translated, it gives CASSFGTGRLAPVSF.

The chain recombines TRBV21-1 with TRBJ1-2; TRBD1, the table's D call, lacks a check against the DNA. TRBV21-1 is termed a pseudogene. There are 18 residues in the CDR3. The CDR3 DNA follows: TGTGCCAGCAGCAAAAGCGAAGAAGGACAGGGGAAGAACTATGGCTACACCTTC. Protein product: CASSKSEEGQGKNYGYTF.

The chain has TRBV15 and TRBJ1-2; no clear D gene. The CDR3 loop spans 15 amino acids. The germline V gene has CDR1 LNHNV and CDR2 YYDKDF (reference sequence). V lost 4 bases and J 1 base, leaving 13 bases between the germline ends. This CDR3 reads CATSTLAGGNYGYTF. The CDR3 DNA is TGTGCCACCAGCACCCTTGCGGGCGGTAACTATGGCTACACCTTC.

This chain connects TRBV4-3 to TRBJ2-1; tentative D call: TRBD2 (7 bases). CDR1 and CDR2 (germline): LGHNA, YSLEER. This CDR3 has 15 residues. V was cut by 0 bases and J by 4 bases, with 10 bases left in between. The CDR3 DNA reads TGCGCCAGCAGCCAAGAAGGGGGGGGGTACAATGAGCAGTTCTTC. Translating gives CASSQEGGGYNEQFF.

The chain links TRBV14 to TRBJ2-1, with TRBD2 matching over 9 bases. Germline assignment: CDR1 SGHDN and CDR2 FVKESK. The CDR3 extends over 15 amino acids. J lost 6 bases, V lost 4 bases, and 7 bases had no gene match. The CDR3, as DNA: TGTGCCAGCAGCCTCCTCGGGACTAGCATCAATGAGCAGTTCTTC. This codes for CASSLLGTSINEQFF.

This clone was picked up a small number of times. J is TRBJ1-1 and V is TRBV11-2, with D hard to call. The V and J ends lost 5 bases and 1 base respectively, with 8 bases between them. CDR1 is SGHAT, CDR2 FQNNGV, per germline. This CDR3 contains 13 residues. The CDR3 DNA reads as TGTGCCAGCAGCCGTACAGAGAACACTGAAGCTTTCTTT. Translation gives CASSRTENTEAFF. Combining the CDR3 with reference TRBV11-2 and TRBJ1-1 gives the whole variable domain EAGVAQSPRYKIIEKRQSVAFWCNPISGHATLYWYQQILGQGPKLLIQFQNNGVVDDSQLPKDRFSAERLKGVDSTLKIQPAKLEDSAVYLCASSRTENTEAFFGQGTRLTVV.

The chain links TRBV7-2 to TRBJ2-1, with 14 nucleotides matching TRBD2. Germline lookup yields CDR1 SGHTA and CDR2 FQGNSA. There are 17 residues in the CDR3. With 4 bases clipped from V and 7 bases from J, the junction kept 9 bases outside the gene matches. In DNA, the CDR3 is TGTGCCAGCAGCTCGAGACTAGCGGGGGGGCCGAGGAATGAGCAGTTCTTC. Translation gives CASSSRLAGGPRNEQFF. Supplemented by reference TRBV7-2 and TRBJ2-1, the full variable domain reads GAGVSQSPSNKVTEKGKDVELRCDPISGHTALYWYRQSLGQGLEFLIYFQGNSAPDKSGLPSDRFSAERTGGSVSTLTIQRTQQEDSAVYLCASSSRLAGGPRNEQFFGPGTRLTVL.

The chain couples TRBV30 to TRBJ1-1; maybe TRBD1 (6 bases). V gave up 8 bases and J gave up 2 bases, with 15 bases separating them. CDR3 length: 13 residues. CDR1 GTSNPN and CDR2 SVGIG come from the germline V gene (reference sequence). The CDR3 DNA is TGTGCCGGGACCACAGGGTATAACACTGAAGCTTTCTTT. The encoded protein is CAGTTGYNTEAFF. The full variable domain, its missing parts supplied by reference TRBV30 and TRBJ1-1, is SQTIHQWPATLVQPVGSPLSLECTVEGTSNPNLYWYRQAAGRGLQLLFYSVGIGQISSEVPQNLSASRPQDRQFILSSKKLLLSDSGFYLCAGTTGYNTEAFFGQGTRLTVV.

Only a few counts were recorded for this clone. V usage is TRBV19 and J usage is TRBJ1-1, with D possibly being TRBD1 (6 bases). Germline V CDR1 and CDR2: LNHDA, SQIVND (reference sequence). V was pared by 4 bases and J by 6 bases, with 15 bases between. The CDR3 has 14 residues. The DNA for the CDR3 is TGTGCCAGTAGTACACAGGGTGGGAGGGCTGAAGCTTTCTTT. Translation: CASSTQGGRAEAFF. Full variable domain (outside the CDR3, taken from reference TRBV19 and TRBJ1-1): DGGITQSPKYLFRKEGQNVTLSCEQNLNHDAMYWYRQDPGQGLRLIYYSQIVNDFQKGDIAEGYSVSREKKESFPLTVTSAQKNPTAFYLCASSTQGGRAEAFFGQGTRLTVV.

This clone was seen only once. CDR3 residues: CASSFRGDSSGINEQFF. In DNA form, the CDR3 reads TGCGCCAGCAGCTTTAGAGGGGACTCTAGCGGGATCAATGAGCAGTTCTTC. The chain links TRBV5-1 to TRBJ2-1; 9 bases are shared with TRBD2. The V gene's germline CDR1 is SGHRS and CDR2 YFSETQ. V trimming: 2 bases; J trimming: 6 bases; junction bases outside the gene matches: 12. CDR3 length: 17 residues.